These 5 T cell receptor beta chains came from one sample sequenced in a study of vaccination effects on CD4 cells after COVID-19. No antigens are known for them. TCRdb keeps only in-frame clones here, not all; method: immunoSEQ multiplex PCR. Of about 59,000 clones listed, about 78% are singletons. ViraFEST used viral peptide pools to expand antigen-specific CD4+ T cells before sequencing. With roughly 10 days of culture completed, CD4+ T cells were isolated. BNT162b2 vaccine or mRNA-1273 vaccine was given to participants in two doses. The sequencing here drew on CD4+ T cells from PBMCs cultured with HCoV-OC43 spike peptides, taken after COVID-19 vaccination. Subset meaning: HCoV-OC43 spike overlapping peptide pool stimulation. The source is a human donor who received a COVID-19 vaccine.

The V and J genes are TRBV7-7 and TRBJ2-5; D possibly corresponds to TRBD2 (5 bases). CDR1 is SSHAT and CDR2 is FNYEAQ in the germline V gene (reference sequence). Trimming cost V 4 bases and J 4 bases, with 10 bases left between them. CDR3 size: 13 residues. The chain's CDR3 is CASSSKRRETQYF. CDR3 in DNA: TGTGCCAGCAGCTCGAAGCGGAGAGAGACCCAGTACTTC. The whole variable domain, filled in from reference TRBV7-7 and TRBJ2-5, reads GAGVSQSPRYKVTKRGQDVTLRCDPISSHATLYWYQQALGQGPEFLTYFNYEAQPDKSGLPSDRFSAERPEGSISTLTIQRTEQRDSAMYRCASSSKRRETQYFGPGTRLLVL.

For the CDR3, the DNA is TGTGCCAGCTCACCACGGGAGGGGCTGAACACTGAAGCTTTCTTT. Protein sequence: CASSPREGLNTEAFF. V and J are TRBV18 and TRBJ1-1; possibly TRBD1 for D (5 bases). The germline CDR1 and CDR2 sequences are KGHSH and LQKENI. Trimming cost V 1 base and J 0 bases, with 9 bases left between them. CDR3 size: 15 residues.

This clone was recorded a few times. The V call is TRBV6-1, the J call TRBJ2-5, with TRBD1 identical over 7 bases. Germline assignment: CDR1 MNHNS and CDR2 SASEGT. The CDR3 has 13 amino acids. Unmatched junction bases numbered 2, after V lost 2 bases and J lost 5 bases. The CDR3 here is CASSETRGETQYF. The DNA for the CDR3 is TGTGCCAGCAGTGAAACCAGGGGGGAGACCCAGTACTTC.

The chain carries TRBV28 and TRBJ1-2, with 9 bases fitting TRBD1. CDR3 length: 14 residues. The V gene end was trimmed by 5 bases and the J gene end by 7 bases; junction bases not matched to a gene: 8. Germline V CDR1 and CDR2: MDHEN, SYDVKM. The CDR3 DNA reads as TGTGCCAGCAGTGATGCCGGGACAGGGTTTGGCTACACCTTC. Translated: CASSDAGTGFGYTF.

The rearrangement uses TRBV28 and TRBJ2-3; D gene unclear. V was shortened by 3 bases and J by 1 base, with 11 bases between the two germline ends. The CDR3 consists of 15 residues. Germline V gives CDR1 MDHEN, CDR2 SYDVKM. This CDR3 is CASSLILGGTDTQYF. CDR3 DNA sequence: TGTGCCAGCAGTTTGATCCTTGGGGGCACAGATACGCAGTATTTT.